A selection of T cell receptor beta chains follows, all from one sample in a study of blood T cells in healthy people across ages. TCRdb used MiXCR to reprocess the 5' RACE reads, holding one entry per CDR3 protein. The sample shows about 930,000 distinct CDR3 sequences, approximately 32% of them seen only once. The data were also submitted as part of a second study, on T cells of mothers and their children.

Specimen: blood. All receptors come from a woman aged 40 to 50 in good health. The CDR3 runs from the conserved cysteine through the conserved F or W. A D gene is named only where the DNA matches it firmly. Where a row states a size, it is once, few, many or the class of an expanded clone; other rows omit it.

D gene | J gene | clone size | V gene | CDR3 protein | CDR3 DNA
. | TRBJ2-7 | . | TRBV4-2 | CASSPSLEEDEQYF | TGTGCCAGCAGCCCGTCTCTGGAGGAAGACGAGCAGTACTTC
. | TRBJ1-5 | . | TRBV5-1 | CASSLEGSPNQPQHF | TGCGCCAGCAGCTTGGAAGGCAGCCCCAATCAGCCCCAGCATTTT
. | TRBJ1-1 | few | TRBV14 | CASSRDFPQGNTEAFF | TGTGCCAGCAGCCGAGATTTTCCGCAGGGGAACACTGAAGCTTTCTTT
. | TRBJ2-3 | once | TRBV5-1 | CASSSISLTDTQYF | TGCGCCAGCAGCTCGATTAGCTTAACAGATACGCAGTATTTT
TRBD1 | TRBJ2-1 | . | TRBV4-2 | CASSQDGTENNEQFF | TGTGCCAGCAGCCAAGACGGGACAGAAAACAATGAGCAGTTCTTC
. | TRBJ2-1 | many | TRBV4-3 | CASSQARVSYNEQFF | TGCGCCAGCAGCCAGGCGCGAGTTTCCTACAATGAGCAGTTCTTC
. | TRBJ2-5 | . | TRBV2 | CASSEAAKGQYF | TGTGCCAGCAGTGAGGCGGCGAAGGGCCAGTACTTC
. | TRBJ2-7 | . | TRBV7-2 | CASSFDNTYEQYF | TGTGCCAGCAGCTTTGACAACACCTACGAGCAGTACTTC
TRBD1 | TRBJ2-7 | few | TRBV7-3 | CASSPMGQGFRYEQYF | TGTGCCAGCAGCCCGATGGGACAGGGGTTCCGCTACGAGCAGTACTTC
. | TRBJ2-1 | many | TRBV7-2 | CASSPYIHNEQFF | TGTGCCAGCAGCCCCTACATCCACAATGAGCAGTTCTTC
. | TRBJ2-7 | few | TRBV5-1 | CASSLWDGTYEQYF | TGCGCCAGCAGCTTGTGGGACGGCACCTACGAGCAGTACTTC
. | TRBJ2-3 | . | TRBV20-1 | CSAPPGGDTQYF | TGCAGTGCTCCACCGGGCGGGGATACGCAGTATTTT
. | TRBJ2-1 | . | TRBV7-2 | CASSPPTVSYEQFF | TGTGCCAGCAGCCCCCCGACAGTTTCCTACGAGCAGTTCTTC
. | TRBJ2-1 | few | TRBV12-3/TRBV12-4 | CASSLAGRTEQFF | TGTGCCAGCAGTTTAGCGGGACGGACCGAGCAGTTCTTC
TRBD2 | TRBJ2-1 | few | TRBV12-3/TRBV12-4 | CASSSLGGGRGANEQFF | TGTGCCAGCAGTTCCCTGGGGGGCGGGCGGGGGGCGAATGAGCAGTTCTTC
TRBD1 | TRBJ2-1 | . | TRBV28 | CASSLRRQGAREQFF | TGTGCCAGCAGTCTACGGCGACAGGGGGCGCGGGAGCAGTTCTTC
. | TRBJ1-1 | . | TRBV5-6 | CASRPLWEGRNTEAFF | TGTGCCAGCAGACCCCTTTGGGAGGGGAGGAACACTGAAGCTTTCTTT
. | TRBJ2-7 | many | TRBV12-3/TRBV12-4 | CASSRRNEQYF | TGTGCCAGCTCCCGGCGCAACGAGCAGTACTTC